This paragraph reports one T cell receptor (beta chain). The sample belongs to a study of untreated major depressive disorder. Here immunoSEQ multiplex PCR was the method, and the copy in TCRdb shows in-frame clones only, minus some. This sample has more than 20,000 clones, with approximately 92% found just once. CDR3 size: 16 residues. J gave up 8 bases and V 1 base, and 4 bases lay outside the gene matches. Germline V lookup: CDR1 SGHTA, CDR2 FQGTGA. All participants were of European descent. No major medical conditions, Axis I/II comorbidities, regular medication, or illicit drugs. Blood, about 30 ml, was drawn into EDTA tubes. Thawed PBMCs underwent magnetic negative selection for CD4+ T cells.

The V gene is TRBV7-3, the J gene TRBJ2-1; 14 bases line up with TRBD2. The source is a man between 25 and 39 years old in good health. Sequencing was performed on CD4+ T cells from PBMCs. CDR3 coding DNA: TGTGCCAGCAGCTTAATGACTAGCGGGAGGGGCGATGAGCAGTTCTTC. This gives the protein CASSLMTSGRGDEQFF.